This T cell receptor beta chain originates from a study of cytomegalovirus exposure and HLA in healthy donors (dated by TCRdb to 2017 to 2019). About the full investigation: According to an earlier analysis of 450 to 650 of the donors, about 179 million T cells yielded roughly 100 million unique TCR beta sequences and 276 Gb of sequence data. An early release that covered 640 HLA-typed donors contained approximately 320 gigabases of sequencing data and tens of millions of unique TCR sequences. Of the 398 genotyped donors, over 65% fell in the genetic ancestry cluster associated with self-reported Caucasian donors. The study aimed to test whether signatures of past pathogen exposure could be identified by cataloging public T cell receptors. Using immunosequencing, the study profiled T cell repertoires from fewer than 700 subjects and related those repertoires to cytomegalovirus serostatus. Along with the roughly 670-subject first cohort, a separate validation cohort of some 130 different subjects was used. High-throughput TCR immunosequencing, statistical association of individual TCRs with disease status, and machine learning were combined to predict cytomegalovirus infection status. In a later analysis, previously published TCR beta repertoires from 550 to 750 donors were re-analyzed and high-resolution HLA genotyping was added so that TCR occurrence patterns could be studied. Rather than drawing on any new phenotypic data, the later analysis identified candidate immune exposures from TCR beta sequences and the way those sequences occurred across donors. To decide whether each TCR beta V gene segment behaved as functional or pseudogenic, an earlier analysis of nearly 600 of the donors relied on high-throughput TCR beta sequencing. Alongside the repertoire data, information on donor age, sex, ethnicity and CMV serostatus was compiled. In a later genetic analysis, genome-wide SNP genotypes for about 55% of the 666 donors were used, and that subset was treated as a discovery cohort. Every repertoire in the discovery cohort had been generated on one and the same sequencing platform. HLA typing covered class I and class II loci at four-digit resolution. The number of typed donors differed by locus: about 629-630 for A, B, C, DRB1 and DQB1; 522 for DQA1; about 600 for DPA1; and 400 to 480 for DPB1. Because of strong linkage in the cohort, roughly five DR-DQ haplotypes were treated as single units for association and clustering. On average, around 200,000 unique TCR beta nucleotide sequences were sequenced per donor among fewer than 500 genotyped donors of the cohort, with 15% to 20% of those sequences being non-productive.

To note about this clone: The clone's antigen remains unknown.

What the study reported, not specific to this receptor: In this cohort, only TCR beta chains were sequenced, and detectable features were limited by the absence of alpha or paired-chain data. A cluster of highly shared sequence variants was judged likely to represent a technical artifact of the sequencing pipeline. Assigning TCR associations to individual alleles was difficult when HLA alleles, especially DR and DQ, strongly co-occurred. The classifier was reported to diagnose cytomegalovirus status with high specificity and sensitivity in both the original cohort and the validation cohort. A later genetic analysis associated a missense DCLRE1C variant with V-gene and J-gene trimming of TCR beta chains, and an independent cohort replicated the association. Linkage disequilibrium might explain the correlated functional status among segregating V segments, but an unknown experimental factor could not be excluded. Because HLA typing was missing for some donors at each locus, association tests included only the typed subset. Sequencing depth was assumed to be roughly uniform across donors in the presence/absence analyses, though that assumption may not hold. Several of the top co-occurrence clusters appeared to be linked to parvovirus B19, influenza, CMV and Epstein-Barr virus, according to a later analysis. A few of the identified cytomegalovirus-associated TCR beta chains were confirmed in vitro to be specific for cytomegalovirus antigens. According to a later analysis, TCR association rates differed among HLA loci, with DRB1 alleles showing the most associated TCRs and HLA-C alleles showing the fewest. Because counts were too low, some 16 rarely observed V segments, including chromosome 9 orphons, were excluded from the earlier analysis of around 590 of the donors. In a later analysis, most CMV-associated TCR beta chains were found to appear HLA-restricted, with HLA associations seemingly driven largely by CMV exposure. The study listed approximately 150 TCR beta chains as associated with cytomegalovirus. Across donors, most TCR sequences were observed very rarely, whereas some public TCRs were present in many individuals. According to the authors, the approach could potentially be generalized to other disease states and immunological phenotypes. For the cohort, immune exposure information was limited to CMV serostatus. Some IMGT-functional V segments, including TRBV6-2 and TRBV6-3, could not be distinguished by the 87-base-pair reads and were therefore excluded. In a later genetic analysis, fewer N-insertions in productive TCRs were reported among donors in an Asian-associated ancestry cluster than the roughly 700-donor mean. Specific HLA alleles were associated with 16,951 TCR beta sequences at a false discovery rate of 0.05 in a later analysis. A further reported finding was that TCR beta sequences accurately predicted the HLA-A and HLA-B alleles for most subjects in the first cohort. In a later analysis, HLA-associated TCR beta chains showed more clonal expansion and lower generation probabilities than non-associated chains that were equally common. In an earlier analysis of fewer than 700 of the donors, most TCR beta V segments appeared in productive rearrangements about 87% or about 30% of the time, broadly matching IMGT annotations.

The cohort comprised hundreds of healthy bone marrow donors. At the time of sampling, every cohort member was nominally healthy, though immune exposures that went unrecorded were likely present. The donor tested CMV seronegative and was one of the 352 seronegative cohort members. A peripheral blood sample was collected from each donor, and TCR beta sequencing was performed on peripheral blood mononuclear cells. Genomic DNA was extracted from the blood cell samples with the Qiagen DNeasy Blood Extraction Kit. The germline ends are 12 bases apart after V is trimmed by 3 bases and J by 0 bases. From the germline V gene, CDR1 is KGHSH and CDR2 is LQKENI. Including the terminal cysteine and phenylalanine, the CDR3 comprises 15 residues. The CDR3 DNA has 45 bases and is translated from base 1. The library was produced with the immunoSEQ multiplex PCR assay. A mixture of 60 forward primers for TCR Vbeta segments and 13 reverse primers for TCR Jbeta segments was used in the multiplex PCR. The CDR3 region of rearranged TCR beta genes was amplified from genomic DNA with a multiplex PCR assay. The amplified TCR beta libraries were sequenced on the Illumina HiSeq System as 87-base-pair reads. On the authors' methods: A later analysis counted some 80 million unique TCR beta chains across the approximately 700 repertoires, and some 11 million of these chains were shared by at least two donors. Raw reads were error-corrected and collapsed into unique sequences by a nearest-neighbor algorithm in which closely related sequences were merged to remove PCR and sequencing errors. Alignment of CDR3 sequences to IMGT reference sequences was used to assign V, D and J gene segments. For a sequence to be retained, a match of at least six nucleotides to both a V gene segment and a J gene segment was required. Rearrangements were classified as productive when the CDR3 lacked stop codons and remained in frame with V and J, and all other rearrangements were classified as non-productive. Following IMGT convention, CDR3 was defined as the stretch from the second conserved V-encoded cysteine to the conserved J-encoded phenylalanine. The earlier analysis of fewer than 750 of the donors excluded sequences that lacked an unambiguous match to a single V gene segment. In an earlier analysis of some 590 of the donors, a V segment was called functional when productive rearrangements were above 56.7%, and segregating when the standard deviation between donors exceeded 5%. A statistical classification framework was built to diagnose cytomegalovirus status from the catalog of TCR beta chain sequences. V and J gene assignment, in a later analysis, came from comparing TCR nucleotide sequences with IMGT/GENE-DB human TR gene sequences. In a later analysis, CDR3 sequences and most-parsimonious VDJ recombination scenarios were assigned using the TCRdist pipeline. In a later analysis, every TCR beta chain was defined by the combination of its CDR3 amino acid sequence and its V-gene family, and reads without a unique V-gene family were dropped. A later analysis removed 592 highly shared, low-generation-probability nucleotide sequences to deal with suspected cross-contamination and a sequencing artifact. In a later analysis, a clonal expansion index was calculated for each public chain from normalized within-repertoire ranks of inferred template counts. A later analysis computed generation probabilities with a VDJ recombination model fitted to out-of-frame rearrangements, and checked the results against IGoR. In a later analysis, hypergeometric tests were used to score TCR-TCR, TCR-HLA and TCR-CMV co-occurrence, with a repertoire-size bias correction applied to TCR pairs. In a later analysis, false discovery rates were estimated by permuting HLA or CMV assignments 20 times. In a later analysis, co-occurring TCRs were grouped using DBSCAN, with TCRdist sequence similarity added in when clustering inside HLA-allele-positive subsets. Repertoires with fewer than 30,000 or more than 120,000 public chains, plus five repertoires with anomalous nucleotide sharing, were excluded from co-occurrence clustering. In TCRdb, the immuneACCESS table is reduced to in-frame sequences with V and J assigned. These tables do not hold every clone; where another copy was compared, an unresolved V gene accounts for under half, and the others remain unexplained. V and J calls plus clone size are reproduced from that table; the DNA served to infer D and trimming. The table held for this sample gives about 150,000 clones. The ten top clones hold under 2% of the sample.

The clonotype was recovered from a woman aged 50 to 60 in good health and CMV-seronegative. Recombination joined TRBV18 with TRBJ2-7; TRBD2 is perhaps the D gene, given 6 matching bases. Sequenced input: PBMCs. In nucleotides, the sequence is TGTGCCAGCTCACCCCGGGTAGCGGACTCCTACGAGCAGTACTTC. Translated, it gives CASSPRVADSYEQYF.